The sample holds a few counts of the clone carrying this T cell receptor (beta chain). What it binds is unknown. The sample comes from a study of regulatory T cells in long-lasting Graves disease. Trimming at V came to 7 bases and at J to 6 bases, leaving 19 bases not matched to a gene. The CDR3 is 18 amino acids. Findings and caveats of the study: The study found TRBV28, TRBJ1-2 and TRBJ2-5 favored in persistent disease.

For TCR beta, libraries came from iRepertoire HTBI primers and Arm-PCR of CDR3 regions. TCRdb reprocessed the multiplex PCR reads with MiXCR, giving one entry per CDR3 protein. The table records 400,000 to 500,000 distinct CDR3 sequences, 14% to 15% of them present only once. Time point reported: newly diagnosed GD, antithyroid drugs for less than 3 months. Extracted RNA from PBMCs served as the source of the TCR library. Under American Thyroid Association guidelines, Graves' disease was diagnosed. This same sample was also taken into another study, of T cells in Graves' hyperthyroidism and ophthalmopathy. From that paper: Most expanded thyroid clonotypes above 0.001 also appeared in blood.

The material sequenced was peripheral blood mononuclear cells (PBMCs), taken at new diagnosis, from a patient treated with antithyroid drugs. The chain has TRBV12-3 or TRBV12-4 and TRBJ2-7, with 12 bases fitting TRBD2. The source of this sequence is a woman between 25 and 40 years old with Graves disease. Here the CDR3 reads CASTPGSGLAGGPVEQYF. The CDR3 DNA reads as TGTGCCAGCACCCCTGGGTCCGGGCTAGCGGGAGGGCCGGTCGAGCAGTACTTC.